This TCR beta chain originates from a study of T-cell memory formation after mild COVID-19. A word on this clonotype: As yet, its antigen is unknown.

Sample barcodes and UMIs were carried by the TCR alpha and TCR beta cDNA libraries that 5'RACE generated with constant-segment primers. A single record per CDR3 protein comes from TCRdb applying MiXCR to the 5' RACE reads. The table lists about 560,000 distinct CDR3 sequences, roughly 17% of them singletons. Trimming removed 2 bases from V and 3 bases from J; junction bases left unmatched: 7. Germline V gene lookup returns CDR1 DFQATT and CDR2 SNEGSKA (reference sequence). There are 15 residues in the CDR3. Study-wide results and caveats: Of the contracting clones, CD4+ ones lay mainly in CM and EM, and CD8+ ones in EMRA. Some clones that responded were present in memory (sampled pre-infection), which suggests cross-reactive memory joined.

The material sequenced was PBMCs or a T cell subset sorted from them (not recorded which). The receptor's source is an adult woman who had mild COVID-19 (a few samples of this study predate the infection). Cell type and time point are not known. The V call is TRBV20-1, the J call TRBJ2-7; 10 bases agree with TRBD2. In nucleotides, the CDR3 is TGCAGTGCTAGATCAGGATGGACTAGCGGCTACGAGCAGTACTTC. As protein: CSARSGWTSGYEQYF.